What follows are 10 T cell receptor beta chains derived from one specimen sequenced in a study of cytomegalovirus exposure and HLA in healthy donors. PCR employed 60 Vbeta and 13 Jbeta primers. This table comes from immunoSEQ multiplex PCR, and its TCRdb copy is limited to in-frame clones, with some not included. Of about 200,000 clones in the sample, 85% were seen once. Sequencing was carried out using PBMCs. These receptors all stem from a woman in her fifties or sixties in good health and CMV-seronegative.

This clone was detected only once. This chain connects TRBV5-1 to TRBJ2-2; 10 bases are a match to TRBD2. The CDR3 runs to 16 residues. CDR1 is SGHRS and CDR2 is YFSETQ in the germline V gene. V dropped 4 bases and J dropped 5; count of bases not matched to a gene: 8. This CDR3 reads CASSPSSGGSTGELFF. The CDR3 DNA follows: TGCGCCAGCAGCCCATCTAGCGGGGGATCGACCGGGGAGCTGTTTTTT. Combining the CDR3 with reference TRBV5-1 and TRBJ2-2 gives the whole variable domain KAGVTQTPRYLIKTRGQQVTLSCSPISGHRSVSWYQQTPGQGLQFLFEYFSETQRNKGNFPGRFSGRQFSNSRSEMNVSTLELGDSALYLCASSPSSGGSTGELFFGEGSRLTVL.

The V and J genes are TRBV30 and TRBJ2-7; 7 bases line up with TRBD2. With 2 bases clipped from V and 1 base from J, the junction kept 11 bases outside the gene matches. CDR3 size: 16 residues. From germline, CDR1 is GTSNPN and CDR2 SVGIG (reference sequence). The CDR3, as DNA: TGTGCCTGGAGTCCGTACCCGTGGCGGGAGTCCTACGAGCAGTACTTC. It yields the protein CAWSPYPWRESYEQYF.

V usage is TRBV27 and J usage is TRBJ2-3; D remains unclear. The germline V and J ends were trimmed by 4 bases and 0 bases, with 5 bases remaining between them. This CDR3 contains 13 residues. Germline-derived CDR1 and CDR2 are MNHEY and SMNVEV (reference sequence). Written as DNA, the CDR3 is TGTGCCAGCAGTTCTATTAGCACAGATACGCAGTATTTT. Translated, it gives CASSSISTDTQYF.

The rearrangement joins TRBV10-3 to TRBJ1-2, with D unresolved. Trimming removed 2 bases at V and 8 bases at J, with 15 bases between. Looked up from germline, CDR1 is ENHRY and CDR2 is SYGVKD. There are 14 residues in the CDR3. The CDR3 sequence is CAISERAQTGGYTF. CDR3 bases: TGTGCCATCAGTGAGAGGGCCCAAACGGGAGGCTACACCTTC.

V gene TRBV4-3 combines with J gene TRBJ2-3; no clear D. The CDR3 contains 14 residues. CDR1 is LGHNA, CDR2 YSLEER, per germline. V was pared by 5 bases and J by 2 bases, with 11 bases between. The CDR3 region has the DNA TGCGCCAGCAGCTCAGACTCTTCCACAGATACGCAGTATTTT. Residues: CASSSDSSTDTQYF.

V and J are TRBV7-2 and TRBJ2-7; 7 nucleotides line up with TRBD1. CDR3 length: 14 amino acids. Looked up from germline, CDR1 is SGHTA and CDR2 is FQGNSA. The ends lost 5 bases at V and 7 bases at J; junction bases unmatched: 11. CDR3: CASSINRGDREQYF. CDR3 nucleotide sequence: TGTGCCAGCAGCATTAACAGGGGAGACAGGGAGCAGTACTTC.

V and J are TRBV5-8 and TRBJ2-1, with 13 bases that match TRBD2. Germline-derived CDR1 and CDR2 are SGHTS and YDEGEE. The CDR3 has 20 amino acids. V gave up 4 bases and J gave up 7 bases; unmatched junction bases: 20. The CDR3 bases are TGTGCCAGCAGCCTTACTAGCGGGAGGGCCAGGCCCATGTCGAGAAATGAGCAGTTCTTC. This translates into CASSLTSGRARPMSRNEQFF.

The sample holds a few counts of this clone. This chain connects TRBV4-3 to TRBJ1-5, with no clear D. Germline V gives CDR1 LGHNA, CDR2 YSLEER. The V end lost 2 bases, the J end lost 6 bases, and 11 bases lay between the germline ends. The CDR3 totals 14 residues. The CDR3 DNA is TGCGCCAGCAGCCAACGTGCTGAGGGTCAGCCCCAGCATTTT. Translated: CASSQRAEGQPQHF.

The rearrangement uses TRBV7-8 and TRBJ2-7, with 13 bases fitting TRBD2. This CDR3 has 17 residues. J was trimmed by 3 bases and V by 1 base; bases with no gene match: 6. Looked up from germline, CDR1 is SGHVS and CDR2 is FQNEAQ. The CDR3 bases are TGTGCCAGCAGCTTAGTGGTCGGACTAGCGGGAGTCTACGAGCAGTACTTC. This encodes CASSLVVGLAGVYEQYF. Full variable domain (remainder filled in from reference TRBV7-8 and TRBJ2-7): GAGVSQSPRYKVAKRGQDVALRCDPISGHVSLFWYQQALGQGPEFLTYFQNEAQLDKSGLPSDRFFAERPEGSVSTLKIQRTQQEDSAVYLCASSLVVGLAGVYEQYFGPGTRLTVT.

The chain combines TRBV29-1 with TRBJ2-3; 14 bases are shared with TRBD2. The CDR3 has 15 residues. V gave up 4 bases and J gave up 4 bases; unmatched junction bases: 4. Germline loops: CDR1 SQVTM, CDR2 ANQGSEA. CDR3 DNA sequence: TGCAGCGTTGGACTAGCGGGAGGGCCTGCAGATACGCAGTATTTT. Translated, it gives CSVGLAGGPADTQYF.